Presented here are 28 T cell receptor beta chains from one specimen sequenced in a study of shared clonotypes between healthy human individuals. The protocol was immunoSEQ multiplex PCR, while the TCRdb copy is restricted to in-frame clones and leaves out a portion. The sample contains roughly 500,000 clones, around 73% of which appear only once. Source material: PBMCs. The receptors derive from a woman in her forties in good health. Some clones in this sample may be carry-over from other donors' samples.

This clone was detected once. The chain has TRBV10-3 and TRBJ1-2; the D gene is possibly TRBD1 (5 bases). This CDR3 contains 13 residues. Deletions cut 2 bases from V and 4 bases from J, with 8 bases between. From germline, CDR1 is ENHRY and CDR2 SYGVKD. This CDR3 reads CAISELGGYGYTF. CDR3 nucleotide sequence: TGTGCCATCAGTGAGCTCGGGGGCTATGGCTACACCTTC.

The V gene is TRBV6-5, the J gene TRBJ2-7; D unresolved. This CDR3 region has 15 residues. Germline CDR1 and CDR2: MNHEY and SVGAGI. Trimming left V 7 bases short and J 4 bases short, with 20 bases between. CDR3 DNA sequence: TGTGCCAGCACCCTTACTCTCGGAGACCGGTACGAGCAGTACTTC. As protein: CASTLTLGDRYEQYF.

This rearrangement joins TRBV6-5 to TRBJ1-1; TRBD1 matches 9 bases. V dropped 0 bases and J dropped 4; count of bases not matched to a gene: 6. Germline lookup yields CDR1 MNHEY and CDR2 SVGAGI. The CDR3 length is 16 residues. In DNA form, the CDR3 reads TGTGCCAGCAGTTACTCCGGGACAGGGTACGGCACTGAAGCTTTCTTT. Translation gives CASSYSGTGYGTEAFF.

V gene TRBV18 combines with J gene TRBJ2-3, with D perhaps assigned TRBD1 or TRBD2 (5 bases each). The CDR3 contains 13 residues. Germline CDR1 and CDR2: KGHSH and LQKENI. The V gene lost 5 bases and the J gene lost 2 bases, with 8 bases spanning the gap. This CDR3 is CASSSGATDTQYF. CDR3 sequence (DNA): TGTGCCAGCTCATCCGGGGCCACAGATACGCAGTATTTT.

This clone was recorded a few times. The chain has TRBV28 and TRBJ2-1, with TRBD2 identical over 15 bases. V lost 4 bases to trimming and J lost 1 base; unmatched junction nucleotides: 11. Per germline, CDR1 MDHEN and CDR2 SYDVKM. The CDR3 is 20 amino acids. The CDR3 DNA follows: TGTGCCAGCAGTTCACCCGGGACTAGCGGGGGGCCCTCTTCCTACAATGAGCAGTTCTTC. Its protein product is CASSSPGTSGGPSSYNEQFF.

This chain joins TRBV9 and TRBJ1-1; D is ambiguous. The ends were cut back, 0 bases at V and 4 bases at J, with 10 bases in the middle. The CDR3 spans 14 residues. The germline V gene has CDR1 SGDLS and CDR2 YYNGEE. The CDR3 sequence: CASSVGNGVTEAFF. CDR3 DNA sequence: TGTGCCAGCAGCGTAGGAAATGGAGTCACTGAAGCTTTCTTT. Looking up the rest from reference TRBV9 and TRBJ1-1 gives the full variable domain: DSGVTQTPKHLITATGQRVTLRCSPRSGDLSVYWYQQSLDQGLQFLIQYYNGEERAKGNILERFSAQQFPDLHSELNLSSLELGDSALYFCASSVGNGVTEAFFGQGTRLTVV.

The chain has TRBV7-2 and TRBJ2-5, with D tentatively TRBD1 (6 bases). Germline lookup yields CDR1 SGHTA and CDR2 FQGNSA. The CDR3 has 15 residues. Trimming stripped 1 base from V and 0 bases from J, with 9 bases between. The CDR3 reads CASSLEGTYQETQYF. CDR3 sequence (DNA): TGTGCCAGCAGCTTAGAGGGGACATACCAAGAGACCCAGTACTTC.

This chain connects TRBV19 to TRBJ1-1, with a possible D match to TRBD1 (6 bases). Between the trimmed V and J ends, which lost 8 bases and 4 bases, there was a span of 20 bases. Per germline, CDR1 LNHDA and CDR2 SQIVND (reference sequence). CDR3 length: 15 residues. The CDR3 coding sequence is TGTGCCAGTCAAGCCCTCGACAGGTCTGTCACTGAAGCTTTCTTT. Protein sequence: CASQALDRSVTEAFF.

V gene TRBV6-5 combines with J gene TRBJ2-1, with D possibly being TRBD2 (5 bases). The CDR3 length is 13 residues. The germline V gene has CDR1 MNHEY and CDR2 SVGAGI. V shed 5 bases and J shed 8 bases, with 13 bases lying between them. CDR3 nucleotides: TGTGCCAGCAGTACGACCACTAGGGATGAGCAGTTCTTC. Its translation is CASSTTTRDEQFF.

This clone appeared a single time. This may stem from a read error, because a much larger clone lies one nucleotide away. The chain combines TRBV4-2 with TRBJ1-5; D perhaps matches TRBD1 (5 bases). The V gene's germline CDR1 is LGHNA and CDR2 YNFKEQ. This CDR3 comprises 15 residues. CDR3 in DNA: TGTGCCAACAGCCAAGATCAGGGAAGCCATCAGCCCCAGCATTTT. This encodes CANSQDQGSHQPQHF.

The V gene is TRBV15, the J gene TRBJ2-6; D gene ambiguous. The ends were cut back, 0 bases at V and 0 bases at J, with 6 bases in the middle. The CDR3 has 16 amino acids. From germline, CDR1 is LNHNV and CDR2 YYDKDF (reference sequence). The DNA of the CDR3 is TGTGCCACCAGCAGAGATGGGGTCTCTGGGGCCAACGTCCTGACTTTC. Translated, it gives CATSRDGVSGANVLTF.

V and J are TRBV27 and TRBJ1-2; D perhaps matches TRBD1 (5 bases). The CDR3 extends over 11 amino acids. Per the germline V gene, CDR1 is MNHEY and CDR2 is SMNVEV (reference sequence). Trimming left V 6 bases short and J 5 bases short, with 7 bases between. CDR3 in amino acids: CASRGAYGYTF. As DNA, the CDR3 is TGTGCCAGCAGAGGGGCTTATGGCTACACCTTC.

Concerning this clone itself: A read error is the likely source, as a far larger clone sits one nucleotide away. The gene calls are TRBV29-1 and TRBJ2-7, with 8 bases aligning to TRBD1. Germline assignment: CDR1 SQVTM and CDR2 ANQGSEA. The CDR3 contains 12 residues. The V segment lost 7 bases and the J segment 6 bases; nucleotides outside the gene matches: 8. CDR3 in amino acids: CSGGTGGLEQYF. The CDR3 nucleotides read TGCAGCGGGGGGACAGGCGGACTCGAGCAGTACTTC.

The rearrangement uses TRBV19 and TRBJ2-2; D uncertain. This CDR3 spans 13 amino acids. V was shortened by 5 bases and J by 7 bases, with 11 bases between the two germline ends. The germline gives CDR1 LNHDA, CDR2 SQIVND (reference sequence). CDR3 sequence reads: CASSPQLDGELFF. CDR3 nucleotide sequence: TGTGCCAGTAGTCCCCAGTTGGACGGGGAGCTGTTTTTT.

Here the CDR3 reads CASWSERGTGARYTF. DNA for the CDR3: TGTGCCAGCTGGTCCGAAAGAGGGACAGGGGCTCGCTACACCTTC. The chain is built from TRBV7-2 and TRBJ1-2, with 10 bases aligning to TRBD1. Losses at the gene ends were 8 bases for V and 9 bases for J; bases not matched to a gene: 15. Germline CDR1 reads SGHTA; CDR2 reads FQGNSA. This CDR3 has 15 residues.

This chain connects TRBV28 to TRBJ1-1, with 10 nucleotides matching TRBD1. This CDR3 has 15 residues. Trimming took 5 bases from V and 4 from J; bases not matched to a gene: 7. Germline loops: CDR1 MDHEN, CDR2 SYDVKM. The CDR3 spells CASSPPGQGITEAFF. In nucleotides, the CDR3 is TGTGCCAGCAGTCCGCCGGGACAGGGGATCACTGAAGCTTTCTTT.

The chain joins TRBV30 to TRBJ1-5; a weak D match, TRBD1 (5 bases). Trimming took 0 bases from V and 1 from J, leaving 7 bases between them. Germline V CDR1 and CDR2: GTSNPN, SVGIG (reference sequence). CDR3 length: 14 residues. This CDR3 reads CAWSVGVSNQPQHF. CDR3 nucleotide sequence: TGTGCCTGGAGTGTAGGGGTCAGCAATCAGCCCCAGCATTTT.

The sample holds a few counts of this clone. The chain carries TRBV5-1 and TRBJ2-1; possible D gene TRBD2, 6 bases. The CDR3 has 15 amino acids. In germline, CDR1 is SGHRS, CDR2 YFSETQ. Deletions cut 0 bases from V and 10 bases from J, with 17 bases between. For the CDR3, the DNA is TGCGCCAGCAGCTTGGGACTAGACGGCATTGGCGAGCAGTTCTTC. It translates to CASSLGLDGIGEQFF.

The V call is TRBV5-1, the J call TRBJ2-3; TRBD1 matches at 11 bases. The J segment lost 6 bases and the V segment lost 4 bases, leaving 10 bases of the junction unmatched. CDR3 size: 16 residues. Germline assignment: CDR1 SGHRS and CDR2 YFSETQ. CDR3 DNA sequence: TGCGCCAGCAGCCGCTTCTATGGACAGGGGGCGGATACGCAGTATTTT. It yields the protein CASSRFYGQGADTQYF.

The chain is built from TRBV5-1 and TRBJ2-6, with D possibly TRBD2 on 5 matching bases. The CDR3 spans 16 residues. V lost 4 bases and J 1 base, leaving 12 bases between the germline ends. Per the germline V gene, CDR1 is SGHRS and CDR2 is YFSETQ. The CDR3 DNA reads as TGCGCCAGCAGCATATCAGGCGGGTCTGGGGCCAACGTCCTGACTTTC. Its protein is CASSISGGSGANVLTF.

The gene calls are TRBV19 and TRBJ2-3; TRBD2 matches 9 bases. The CDR3 contains 15 residues. Trimming removed 6 bases from V and 2 bases from J; junction bases left unmatched: 6. From germline, CDR1 is LNHDA and CDR2 SQIVND (reference sequence). CDR3 sequence (DNA): TGTGCCAGTAGCCCACTAGCGGGCAACACAGATACGCAGTATTTT. Its protein is CASSPLAGNTDTQYF. Full variable domain (missing parts from reference TRBV19 and TRBJ2-3): DGGITQSPKYLFRKEGQNVTLSCEQNLNHDAMYWYRQDPGQGLRLIYYSQIVNDFQKGDIAEGYSVSREKKESFPLTVTSAQKNPTAFYLCASSPLAGNTDTQYFGPGTRLTVL.

This clone has only a few counts. The rearrangement uses TRBV9 and TRBJ2-7; TRBD2 matches 8 bases. V shed 4 bases, J shed 0 bases, and the junction held 6 bases outside the gene matches. This CDR3 is built from 15 residues. Germline V gives CDR1 SGDLS, CDR2 YYNGEE. CDR3 in DNA: TGTGCCAGCAGCCCAAGCGGGAGTTACTCCTACGAGCAGTACTTC. It is translated as CASSPSGSYSYEQYF.

The genes are TRBV28 and TRBJ2-3; D is undetermined. CDR1 and CDR2 from the germline V gene are MDHEN and SYDVKM. Deletions cut 8 bases from V and 2 bases from J, with 11 bases between. This CDR3 region has 13 residues. CDR3 region: CASLRPSTDTQYF. Written as DNA, the CDR3 is TGTGCCAGCTTGAGGCCCTCCACAGATACGCAGTATTTT.

On this clone: Distinct nucleotide sequences in the sample also encode this CDR3. This sequence joins TRBV7-9 and TRBJ1-4; D call uncertain. V was shortened by 2 bases and J by 3 bases, with 1 base between the two germline ends. Germline CDR1 reads SEHNR; CDR2 reads FQNEAQ (reference sequence). The CDR3 is 12 amino acids. The CDR3 nucleotides are TGTGCCAGCAGCTTATCTAATGAAAAACTGTTTTTT. The encoded protein is CASSLSNEKLFF.

The V gene is TRBV30, the J gene TRBJ2-5; D is ambiguous. V gave up 3 bases and J gave up 3 bases, with 8 bases separating them. The CDR3 loop spans 12 amino acids. Germline CDR1 and CDR2: GTSNPN and SVGIG (reference sequence). CDR3 nucleotide sequence: TGTGCCTGGAGGTTTCCAGAAGAGACCCAGTACTTC. It yields the protein CAWRFPEETQYF.

This chain links TRBV4-1 with TRBJ2-7; D may match TRBD1 or TRBD2 (5 bases each). Trimming cost V 4 bases and J 3 bases, with 19 bases left between them. Germline V CDR1 and CDR2: MGHRA, YSYEKL. The CDR3 extends over 16 amino acids. The CDR3 bases are TGCGCCAGCAGCCCTATTCGGGGCAGAGGGCTCTACGAGCAGTACTTC. Its translation is CASSPIRGRGLYEQYF.

CDR3 DNA sequence: TGTGCCAGCAGTGGACAGCGGGTTGCTACCTACGAGCAGTACTTC. Protein: CASSGQRVATYEQYF. This rearrangement joins TRBV25-1 to TRBJ2-7; D is perhaps TRBD2 (6 bases). Germline CDR1 reads MGHDK; CDR2 reads SYGVNS. The CDR3 is 15 amino acids. The germline V and J ends were trimmed by 4 bases and 2 bases, with 15 bases remaining between them.

This clone was found once. The chain uses TRBV4-2 and TRBJ2-7; possible D gene TRBD2, 7 bases. Trimming cost V 1 base and J 3 bases, with 10 bases left between them. Germline V gives CDR1 LGHNA, CDR2 YNFKEQ. The CDR3 consists of 14 residues. DNA for the CDR3: TGTGCCAGCAGCCAAGGGGGGGGCGGCTACGAGCAGTACTTC. Amino acid sequence: CASSQGGGGYEQYF.